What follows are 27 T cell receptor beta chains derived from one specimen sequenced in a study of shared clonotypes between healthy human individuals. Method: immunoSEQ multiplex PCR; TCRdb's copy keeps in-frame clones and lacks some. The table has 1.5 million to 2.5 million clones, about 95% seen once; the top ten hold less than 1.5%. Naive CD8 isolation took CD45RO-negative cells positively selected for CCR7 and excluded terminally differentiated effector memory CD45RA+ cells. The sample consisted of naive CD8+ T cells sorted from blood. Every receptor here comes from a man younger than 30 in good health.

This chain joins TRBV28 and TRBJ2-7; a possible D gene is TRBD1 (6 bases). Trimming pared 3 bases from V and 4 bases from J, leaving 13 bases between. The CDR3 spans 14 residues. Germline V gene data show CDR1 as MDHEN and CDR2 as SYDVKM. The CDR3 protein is CASSLTGMEYEQYF. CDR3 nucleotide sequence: TGTGCCAGCAGTTTGACAGGTATGGAGTACGAGCAGTACTTC.

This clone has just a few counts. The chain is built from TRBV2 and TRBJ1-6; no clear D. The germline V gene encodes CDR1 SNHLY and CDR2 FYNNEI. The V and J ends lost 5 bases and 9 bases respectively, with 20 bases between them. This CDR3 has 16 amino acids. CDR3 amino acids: CASSQPDAGLGSPLHF. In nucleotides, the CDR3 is TGTGCCAGCAGTCAACCTGATGCGGGGTTGGGTTCACCCCTCCACTTT. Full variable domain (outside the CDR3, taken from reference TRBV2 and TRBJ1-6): EPEVTQTPSHQVTQMGQEVILRCVPISNHLYFYWYRQILGQKVEFLVSFYNNEISEKSEIFDDQFSVERPDGSNFTLKIRSTKLEDSAMYFCASSQPDAGLGSPLHFGNGTRLTVT.

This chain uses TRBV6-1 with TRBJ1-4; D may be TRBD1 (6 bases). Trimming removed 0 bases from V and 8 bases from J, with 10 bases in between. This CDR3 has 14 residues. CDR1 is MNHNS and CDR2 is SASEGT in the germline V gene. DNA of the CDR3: TGTGCCAGCAGTGAAGCGGGGGCGGGAGAAAAACTGTTTTTT. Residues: CASSEAGAGEKLFF.

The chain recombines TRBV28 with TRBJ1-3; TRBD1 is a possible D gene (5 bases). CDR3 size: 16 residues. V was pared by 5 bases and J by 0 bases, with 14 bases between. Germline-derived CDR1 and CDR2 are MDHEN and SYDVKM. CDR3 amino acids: CASSPQQESSGNTIYF. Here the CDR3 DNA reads TGTGCCAGCAGTCCCCAACAGGAGAGCTCTGGAAACACCATATATTTT.

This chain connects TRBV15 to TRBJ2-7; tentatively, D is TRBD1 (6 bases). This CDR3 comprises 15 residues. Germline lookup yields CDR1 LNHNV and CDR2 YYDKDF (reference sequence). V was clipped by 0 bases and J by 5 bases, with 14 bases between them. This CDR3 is CATSRDAGARDEQYF. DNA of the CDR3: TGTGCCACCAGCAGAGATGCAGGGGCCCGCGACGAGCAGTACTTC.

DNA of the CDR3: TGTGCCAGCAGCGCGGATTGGTCAATACTCAATTCACCCCTCCACTTT. It encodes CASSADWSILNSPLHF. V gene TRBV7-2 combines with J gene TRBJ1-6; D gene unclear. This CDR3 spans 16 amino acids. Trimming stripped 5 bases from V and 7 bases from J, with 18 bases between. Germline assignment: CDR1 SGHTA and CDR2 FQGNSA.

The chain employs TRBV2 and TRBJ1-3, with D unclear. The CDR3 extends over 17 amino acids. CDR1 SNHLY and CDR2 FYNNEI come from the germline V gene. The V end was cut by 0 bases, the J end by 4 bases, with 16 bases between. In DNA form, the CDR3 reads TGTGCCAGCAGTGAAGCGCGAAGCAGCCATCCGGGAAACACCATATATTTT. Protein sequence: CASSEARSSHPGNTIYF. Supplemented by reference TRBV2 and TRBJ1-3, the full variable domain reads EPEVTQTPSHQVTQMGQEVILRCVPISNHLYFYWYRQILGQKVEFLVSFYNNEISEKSEIFDDQFSVERPDGSNFTLKIRSTKLEDSAMYFCASSEARSSHPGNTIYFGEGSWLTVV.

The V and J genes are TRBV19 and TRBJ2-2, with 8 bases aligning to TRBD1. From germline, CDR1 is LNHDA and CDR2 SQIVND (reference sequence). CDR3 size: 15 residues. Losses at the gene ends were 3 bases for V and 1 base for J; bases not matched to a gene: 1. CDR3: CASSMDRENTGELFF. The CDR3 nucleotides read TGTGCCAGTAGTATGGACAGGGAGAACACCGGGGAGCTGTTTTTT.

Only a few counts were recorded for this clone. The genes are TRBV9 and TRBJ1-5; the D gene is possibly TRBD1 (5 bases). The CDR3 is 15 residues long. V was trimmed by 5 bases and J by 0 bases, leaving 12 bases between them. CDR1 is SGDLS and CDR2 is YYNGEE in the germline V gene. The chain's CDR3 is CASSGGSNSNQPQHF. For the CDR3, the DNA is TGTGCCAGCAGTGGGGGTTCTAATAGCAATCAGCCCCAGCATTTT.

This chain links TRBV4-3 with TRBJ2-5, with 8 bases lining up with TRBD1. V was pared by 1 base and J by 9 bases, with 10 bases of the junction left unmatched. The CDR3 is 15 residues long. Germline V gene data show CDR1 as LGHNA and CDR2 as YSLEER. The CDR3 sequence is CASSQVNRGDQAQYF. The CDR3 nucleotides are TGCGCCAGCAGCCAAGTGAACAGGGGGGATCAGGCCCAGTACTTC.

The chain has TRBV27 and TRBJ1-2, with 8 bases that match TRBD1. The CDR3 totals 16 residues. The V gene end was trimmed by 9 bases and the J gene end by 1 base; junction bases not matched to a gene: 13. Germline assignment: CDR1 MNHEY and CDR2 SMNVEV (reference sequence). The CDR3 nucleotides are TGTGCCAGTTTCCCAGGGGGCGCGTCGATTAACTATGGCTACACCTTC. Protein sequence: CASFPGGASINYGYTF.

The CDR3 sequence: CASAGYEKLFF. The CDR3 DNA reads as TGTGCCAGCGCAGGGTACGAAAAACTGTTTTTT. This chain joins TRBV7-9 and TRBJ1-4; D is perhaps TRBD1 (5 bases). Germline V gene lookup returns CDR1 SEHNR and CDR2 FQNEAQ (reference sequence). The CDR3 loop spans 11 amino acids. V lost 8 bases and J lost 8, with 9 bases in between. The complete variable domain, with remaining parts taken from reference TRBV7-9 and TRBJ1-4, reads DTGVSQNPRHKITKRGQNVTFRCDPISEHNRLYWYRQTLGQGPEFLTYFQNEAQLEKSRLLSDRFSAERPKGSFSTLEIQRTEQGDSAMYLCASAGYEKLFFGSGTQLSVL.

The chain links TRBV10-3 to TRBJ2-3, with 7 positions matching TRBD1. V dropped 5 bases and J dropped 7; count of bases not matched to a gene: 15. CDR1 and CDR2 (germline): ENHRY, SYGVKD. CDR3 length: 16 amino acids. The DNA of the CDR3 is TGTGCCATCAGTTTTTCGACAGGGTCGAGTAAAAATACGCAGTATTTT. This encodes CAISFSTGSSKNTQYF.

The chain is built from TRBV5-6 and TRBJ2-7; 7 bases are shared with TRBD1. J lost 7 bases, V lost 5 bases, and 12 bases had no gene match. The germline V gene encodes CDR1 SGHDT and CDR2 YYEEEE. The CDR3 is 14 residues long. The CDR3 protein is CASSSSDRAQEQYF. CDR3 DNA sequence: TGTGCCAGCAGTTCATCTGACAGGGCGCAGGAGCAGTACTTC.

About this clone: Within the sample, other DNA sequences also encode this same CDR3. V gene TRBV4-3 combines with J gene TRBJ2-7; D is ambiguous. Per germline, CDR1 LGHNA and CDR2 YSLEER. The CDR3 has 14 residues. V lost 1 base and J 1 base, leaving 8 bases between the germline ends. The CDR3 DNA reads TGCGCCAGCAGCCAAGGATTGGATTCCTACGAGCAGTACTTC. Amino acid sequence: CASSQGLDSYEQYF.

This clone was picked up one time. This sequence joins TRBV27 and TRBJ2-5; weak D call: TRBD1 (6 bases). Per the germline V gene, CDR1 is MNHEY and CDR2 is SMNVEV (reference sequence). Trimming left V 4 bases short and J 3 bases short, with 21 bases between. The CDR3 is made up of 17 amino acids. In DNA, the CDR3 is TGTGCCAGCAGTTGGGGCCCAATAATGACAGGAAAAGAGACCCAGTACTTC. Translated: CASSWGPIMTGKETQYF.

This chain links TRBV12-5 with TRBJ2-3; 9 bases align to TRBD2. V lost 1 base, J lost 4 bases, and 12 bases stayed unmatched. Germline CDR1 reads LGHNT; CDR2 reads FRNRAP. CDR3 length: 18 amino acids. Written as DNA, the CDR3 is TGTGCTAGTGGTTTGGATTATATCGGGACTAGCCTGCCAGATACGCAGTATTTT. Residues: CASGLDYIGTSLPDTQYF.

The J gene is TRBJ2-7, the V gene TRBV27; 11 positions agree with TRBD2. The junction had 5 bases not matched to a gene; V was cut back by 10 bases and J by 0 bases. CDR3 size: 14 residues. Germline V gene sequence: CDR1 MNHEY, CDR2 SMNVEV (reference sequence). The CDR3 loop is CATRLAGSSYEQYF. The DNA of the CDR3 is TGTGCCACCAGACTAGCGGGGTCCTCCTACGAGCAGTACTTC.

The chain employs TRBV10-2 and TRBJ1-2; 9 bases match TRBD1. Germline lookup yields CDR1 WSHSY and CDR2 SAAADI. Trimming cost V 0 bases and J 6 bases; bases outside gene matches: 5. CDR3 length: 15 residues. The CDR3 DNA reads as TGCGCCAGCAGTGAGTCGTGGACAGGGGACCATGGCTACACCTTC. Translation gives CASSESWTGDHGYTF.

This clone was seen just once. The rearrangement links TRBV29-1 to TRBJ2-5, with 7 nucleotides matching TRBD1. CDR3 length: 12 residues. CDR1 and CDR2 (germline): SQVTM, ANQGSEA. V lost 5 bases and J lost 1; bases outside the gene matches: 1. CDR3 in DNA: TGCAGCGTTACAGGGGTCCAAGAGACCCAGTACTTC. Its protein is CSVTGVQETQYF.

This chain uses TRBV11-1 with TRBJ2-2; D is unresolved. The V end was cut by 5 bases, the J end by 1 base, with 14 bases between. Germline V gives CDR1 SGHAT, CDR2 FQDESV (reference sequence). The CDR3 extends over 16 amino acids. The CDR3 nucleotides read TGTGCCAGCAGCCCATGGATAGGTGTGAACACCGGGGAGCTGTTTTTT. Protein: CASSPWIGVNTGELFF. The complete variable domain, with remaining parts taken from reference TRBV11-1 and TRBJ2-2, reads EAEVAQSPRYKITEKSQAVAFWCDPISGHATLYWYRQILGQGPELLVQFQDESVVDDSQLPKDRFSAERLKGVDSTLKIQPAELGDSAMYLCASSPWIGVNTGELFFGEGSRLTVL.

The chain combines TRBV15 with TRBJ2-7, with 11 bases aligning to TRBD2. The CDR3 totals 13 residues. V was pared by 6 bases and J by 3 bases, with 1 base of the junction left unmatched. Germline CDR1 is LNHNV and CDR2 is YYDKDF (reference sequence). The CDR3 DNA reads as TGTGCCACCAGTCTAGCGGGGGGCTACGAGCAGTACTTC. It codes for CATSLAGGYEQYF.

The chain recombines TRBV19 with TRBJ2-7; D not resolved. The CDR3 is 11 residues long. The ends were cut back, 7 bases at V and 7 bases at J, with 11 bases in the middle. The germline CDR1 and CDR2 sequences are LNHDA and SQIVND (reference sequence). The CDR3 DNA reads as TGTGCCAGTATGGCAGGTTGGGAGCAGTACTTC. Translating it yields CASMAGWEQYF.

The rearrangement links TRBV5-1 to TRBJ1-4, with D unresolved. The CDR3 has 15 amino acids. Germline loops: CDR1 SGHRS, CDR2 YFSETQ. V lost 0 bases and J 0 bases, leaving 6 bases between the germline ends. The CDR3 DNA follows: TGCGCCAGCAGCTTGGTTCCCTCAACTAATGAAAAACTGTTTTTT. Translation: CASSLVPSTNEKLFF.

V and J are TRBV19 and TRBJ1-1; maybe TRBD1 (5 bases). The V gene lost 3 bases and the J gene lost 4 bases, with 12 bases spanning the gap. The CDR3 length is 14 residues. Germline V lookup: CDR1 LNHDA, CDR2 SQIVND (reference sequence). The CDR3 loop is CASSMTGVSTEAFF. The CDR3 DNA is TGTGCCAGTAGTATGACGGGGGTCAGCACTGAAGCTTTCTTT. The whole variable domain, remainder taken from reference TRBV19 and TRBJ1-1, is DGGITQSPKYLFRKEGQNVTLSCEQNLNHDAMYWYRQDPGQGLRLIYYSQIVNDFQKGDIAEGYSVSREKKESFPLTVTSAQKNPTAFYLCASSMTGVSTEAFFGQGTRLTVV.

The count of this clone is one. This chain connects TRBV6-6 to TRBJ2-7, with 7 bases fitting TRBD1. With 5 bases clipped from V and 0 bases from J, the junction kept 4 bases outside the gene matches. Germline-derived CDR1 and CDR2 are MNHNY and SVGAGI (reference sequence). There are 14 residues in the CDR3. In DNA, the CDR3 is TGTGCCAGCAGTGTACAGGGGAGCTCCTACGAGCAGTACTTC. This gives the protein CASSVQGSSYEQYF.

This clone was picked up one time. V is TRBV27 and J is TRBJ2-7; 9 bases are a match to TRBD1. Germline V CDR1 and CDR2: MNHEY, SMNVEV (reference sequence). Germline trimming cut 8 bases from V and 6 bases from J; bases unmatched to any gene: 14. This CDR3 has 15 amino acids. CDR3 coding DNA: TGTGCCAGCGGGGTGGTGGGGACAGGGATTCGCGAGCAGTACTTC. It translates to CASGVVGTGIREQYF.